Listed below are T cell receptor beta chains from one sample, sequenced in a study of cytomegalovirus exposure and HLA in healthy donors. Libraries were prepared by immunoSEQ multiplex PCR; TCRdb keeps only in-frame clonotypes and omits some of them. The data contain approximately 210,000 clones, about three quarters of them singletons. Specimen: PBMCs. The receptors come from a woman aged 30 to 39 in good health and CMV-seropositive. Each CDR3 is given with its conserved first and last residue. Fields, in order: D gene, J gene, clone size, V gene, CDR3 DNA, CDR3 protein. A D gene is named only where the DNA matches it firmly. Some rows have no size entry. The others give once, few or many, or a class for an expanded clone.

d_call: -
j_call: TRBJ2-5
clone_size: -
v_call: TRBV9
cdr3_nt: TGTGCCAGCAGCGTAGGGGGAGGCGAGACCCAGTACTTC
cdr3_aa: CASSVGGGETQYF

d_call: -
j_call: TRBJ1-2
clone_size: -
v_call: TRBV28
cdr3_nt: TGTGCCAGCCGAAGTCCGGTTTACTATGGCTACACCTTC
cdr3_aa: CASRSPVYYGYTF

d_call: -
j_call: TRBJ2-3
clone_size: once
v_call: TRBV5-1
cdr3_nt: TGCGCCAGCAGCCCCGTGGGACAGGCTTTTAGCGGGCACACAGATACGCAGTATTTT
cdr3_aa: CASSPVGQAFSGHTDTQYF

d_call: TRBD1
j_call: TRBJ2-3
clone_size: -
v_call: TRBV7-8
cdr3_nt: TGTGCCAGCAGCTTAGACTATTCTACAGGGGCTACCCACACAGATACGCAGTATTTT
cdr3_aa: CASSLDYSTGATHTDTQYF

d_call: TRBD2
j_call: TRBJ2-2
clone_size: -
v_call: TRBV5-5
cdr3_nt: TGTGCCAGCAGCTTGGAGGCTGGGGGGGGGTACACCGGGGAGCTGTTTTTT
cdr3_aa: CASSLEAGGGYTGELFF

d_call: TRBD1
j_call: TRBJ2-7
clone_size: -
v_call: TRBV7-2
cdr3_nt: TGTGCCAGCAGCTCCGGGACAGGGTGGGACGAGCAGTACTTC
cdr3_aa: CASSSGTGWDEQYF

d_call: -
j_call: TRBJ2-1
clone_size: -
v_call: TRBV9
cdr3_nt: TGTGCCAGCAGCGTAGCCAGGGAGGGGGGCAATGAGCAGTTCTTC
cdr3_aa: CASSVAREGGNEQFF

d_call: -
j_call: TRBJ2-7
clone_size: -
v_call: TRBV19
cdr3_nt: TGTGCCAGTAGAGGGACTTTTTCATCCTACGAGCAGTACTTC
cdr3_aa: CASRGTFSSYEQYF

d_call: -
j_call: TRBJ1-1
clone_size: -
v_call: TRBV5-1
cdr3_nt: TGCGCCAGCAGCCCGGCGGGGGAAGGAGCTTTCTTT
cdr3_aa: CASSPAGEGAFF

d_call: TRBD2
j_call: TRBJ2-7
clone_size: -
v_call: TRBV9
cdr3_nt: TGTGCCAGCAGCGTAGGGACTAGCGATATCTACGAGCAGTACTTC
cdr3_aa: CASSVGTSDIYEQYF

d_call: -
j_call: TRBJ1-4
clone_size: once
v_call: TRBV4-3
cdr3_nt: TGCGCCAGCAGCCGTGGCAGTGCAACTAATGAAAAACTGTTTTTT
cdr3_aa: CASSRGSATNEKLFF

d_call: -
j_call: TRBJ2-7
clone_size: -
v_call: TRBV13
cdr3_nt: TGTGCCAGCAGCTTAGGCCGGAAGGGGCCGTACGAGCAGTACTTC
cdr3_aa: CASSLGRKGPYEQYF

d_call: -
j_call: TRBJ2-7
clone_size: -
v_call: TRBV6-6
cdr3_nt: TGTGCCAGCAGTTACTCCGGCGGTTCCTACGAGCAGTACTTC
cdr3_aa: CASSYSGGSYEQYF

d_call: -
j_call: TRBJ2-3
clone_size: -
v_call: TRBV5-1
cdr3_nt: TGCGCCAGCAGCCCGCTCCCACCGGGTGGAGAGGATACGCAGTATTTT
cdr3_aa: CASSPLPPGGEDTQYF

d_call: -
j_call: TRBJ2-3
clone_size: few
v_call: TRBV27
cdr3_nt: TGTGCCAGCAGTTTATCCCCTAGTTTTTATACGCAGTATTTT
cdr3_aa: CASSLSPSFYTQYF

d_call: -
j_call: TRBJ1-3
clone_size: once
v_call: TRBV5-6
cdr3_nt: TGTGCCAGCAGCCCAGTGCAGGGCACCATATATTTT
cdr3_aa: CASSPVQGTIYF

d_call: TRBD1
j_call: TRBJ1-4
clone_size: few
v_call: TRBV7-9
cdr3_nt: TGTGCCAGCAGCTTTGGACAGGCAACTAATGAAAAACTGTTTTTT
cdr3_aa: CASSFGQATNEKLFF

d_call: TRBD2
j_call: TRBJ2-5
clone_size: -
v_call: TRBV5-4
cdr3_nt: TGTGCCAGCAGCTTGCCTAGCGGGGAGACCCAGTACTTC
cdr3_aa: CASSLPSGETQYF

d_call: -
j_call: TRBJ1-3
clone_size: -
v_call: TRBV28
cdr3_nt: TGTGCCAGCAGCCCCTTCGGCTCTGGAAACACCATATATTTT
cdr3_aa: CASSPFGSGNTIYF

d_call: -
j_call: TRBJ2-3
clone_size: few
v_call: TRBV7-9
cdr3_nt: TGTGCCAGCAGCTGGCGGGGAGGCGCGGGTGGCACAGATACGCAGTATTTT
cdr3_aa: CASSWRGGAGGTDTQYF

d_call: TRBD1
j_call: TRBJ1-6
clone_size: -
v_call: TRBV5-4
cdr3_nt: TGTGCCAGCAGCTTGGAGGGGGCAAGTTCACCCCTCCACTTT
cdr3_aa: CASSLEGASSPLHF

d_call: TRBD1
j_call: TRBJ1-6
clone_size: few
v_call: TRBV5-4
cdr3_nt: TGTGCCAGCAGCTTGGGGGACAGGGCGGAATCACCCCTCCACTTT
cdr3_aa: CASSLGDRAESPLHF

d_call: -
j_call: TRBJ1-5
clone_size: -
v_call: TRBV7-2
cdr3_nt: TGTGCCAGCAGCTTAGACAATGGCAATCAGCCCCAGCATTTT
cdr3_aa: CASSLDNGNQPQHF

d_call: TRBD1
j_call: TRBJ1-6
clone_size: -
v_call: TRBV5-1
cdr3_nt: TGCGCCAGCAGCTTGGAAGCGACAGGGACTTCACCCCTCCACTTT
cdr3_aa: CASSLEATGTSPLHF

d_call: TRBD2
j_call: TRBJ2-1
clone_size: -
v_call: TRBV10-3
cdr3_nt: TGTGCCATCAGGGGGGGGTTTGGGCAGGACAATGAGCAGTTCTTC
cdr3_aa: CAIRGGFGQDNEQFF

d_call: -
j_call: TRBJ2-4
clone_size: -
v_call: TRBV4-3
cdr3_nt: TGCGCCAGCAGCCTAACCGCCGGGGATGGTATGGAAAACATTCAGTACTTC
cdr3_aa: CASSLTAGDGMENIQYF

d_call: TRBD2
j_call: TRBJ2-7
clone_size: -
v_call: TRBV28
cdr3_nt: TGTGCCAGCAGACAAAAGGTACTAGCGGGAGGCTACGAGCAGTACTTC
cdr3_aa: CASRQKVLAGGYEQYF

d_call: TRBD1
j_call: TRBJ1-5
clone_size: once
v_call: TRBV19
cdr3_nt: TGTGCCAGTAGTGGACAGGGATCTCAGCCCCAGCATTTT
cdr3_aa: CASSGQGSQPQHF

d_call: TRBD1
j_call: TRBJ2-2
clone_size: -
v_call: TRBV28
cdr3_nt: TGTGCCAGCAGTGAGGGACAGGGGAACGGGGAGCTGTTTTTT
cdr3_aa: CASSEGQGNGELFF

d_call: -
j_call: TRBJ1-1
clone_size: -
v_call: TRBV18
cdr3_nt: TGTGCCAGCTCACCACCGTCCAGGGTCTTGACTGAAGCTTTCTTT
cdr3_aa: CASSPPSRVLTEAFF

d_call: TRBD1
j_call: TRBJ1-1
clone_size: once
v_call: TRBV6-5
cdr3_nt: TGTGCCAGCAGTTACTCTGGACAGGGCGACACTGAAGCTTTCTTT
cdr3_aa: CASSYSGQGDTEAFF

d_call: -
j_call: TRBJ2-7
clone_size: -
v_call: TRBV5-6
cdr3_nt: TGTGCCAGCAGCTCGGGGAGGTGGCCTACGAGCTCCTACGAGCAGTACTTC
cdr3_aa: CASSSGRWPTSSYEQYF